One and the same sample provided the 27 T cell receptor beta chains below, sequenced in a study of blood T cell repertoires in COVID-19. Data came from immunoSEQ multiplex PCR; TCRdb stores just in-frame clones and leaves some out. The sample records under 300,000 clones, roughly 80% being singletons. The sample consisted of peripheral blood. These receptors were taken from a woman aged 18-30 years with acute or convalescent COVID-19.

This chain uses TRBV6-1 with TRBJ1-2; D remains ambiguous. V was pared by 1 base and J by 3 bases, with 12 bases between. CDR1 and CDR2 (germline): MNHNS, SASEGT. This CDR3 has 15 residues. The CDR3 region has the DNA TGTGCCAGCAGTGAAGACGGGTATTGGGACTATGGCTACACCTTC. Translation: CASSEDGYWDYGYTF.

This chain connects TRBV29-1 to TRBJ1-2; D is possibly TRBD1 (5 bases). Trimming removed 4 bases at V and 4 bases at J, with 16 bases between. From germline, CDR1 is SQVTM and CDR2 ANQGSEA. CDR3 length: 14 amino acids. The CDR3 coding sequence is TGCAGCGTTGCCGTGGGGGGGAAGGGCTATGGCTACACCTTC. This gives the protein CSVAVGGKGYGYTF.

This chain links TRBV4-3 with TRBJ2-1; 7 bases are a match to TRBD1. CDR3 length: 16 residues. Germline CDR1 and CDR2: LGHNA and YSLEER. With 6 bases clipped from V and 5 bases from J, the junction kept 13 bases outside the gene matches. The CDR3 DNA is TGCGCCAGCAGTCGTGACCGGGACAGTAGACACAATGAGCAGTTCTTC. Its translation: CASSRDRDSRHNEQFF.

This chain uses TRBV4-3 with TRBJ2-7; weak D call: TRBD2 (7 bases). CDR3 length: 17 residues. V lost 4 bases, J lost 0 bases, and 19 bases lay in between. The germline V gene encodes CDR1 LGHNA and CDR2 YSLEER. The CDR3 DNA reads TGCGCCAGCAGCCCACAGGGTGGTAGCGGGTACTCCTACGAGCAGTACTTC. Protein: CASSPQGGSGYSYEQYF.

With respect to this clone: The same CDR3 can be traced to other DNA sequences in this sample. The V and J genes are TRBV29-1 and TRBJ1-2, with TRBD1 matching 9 bases. The ends lost 6 bases at V and 8 bases at J; junction bases unmatched: 7. Per germline, CDR1 SQVTM and CDR2 ANQGSEA. CDR3 length: 12 residues. The CDR3 region has the DNA TGCAGCGTCCCCGGGACAGGGTACGGCTACACCTTC. Translating gives CSVPGTGYGYTF.

The chain employs TRBV2 and TRBJ2-1; TRBD2 aligns across 9 bases. CDR3 size: 16 residues. Germline CDR1 and CDR2: SNHLY and FYNNEI. Trimming at V came to 6 bases and at J to 2 bases, leaving 8 bases not matched to a gene. The DNA for the CDR3 is TGTGCCAGCAGAGACCCGGGACTAGCCCCCTACAATGAGCAGTTCTTC. It specifies CASRDPGLAPYNEQFF.

The CDR3 is CASSLPPTGSSYNSPLHF. The CDR3 DNA follows: TGTGCCAGCAGCTTGCCGCCGACAGGGAGCTCCTATAATTCACCCCTCCACTTT. The chain joins TRBV5-5 to TRBJ1-6; 7 bases match TRBD1. The CDR3 is 18 residues long. Germline V gene sequence: CDR1 SGHKS, CDR2 YYEKEE (reference sequence). J lost 0 bases, V lost 1 base, and 7 bases had no gene match.

The rearrangement uses TRBV14 and TRBJ2-1; TRBD2 matches 10 bases. The germline V gene has CDR1 SGHDN and CDR2 FVKESK. The J segment lost 0 bases and the V segment lost 4 bases, leaving 6 bases of the junction unmatched. CDR3 length: 17 residues. The CDR3, as DNA: TGTGCCAGCAGCCTAGGGACTAGCGCTTACTCCTACAATGAGCAGTTCTTC. Protein sequence: CASSLGTSAYSYNEQFF.

The chain employs TRBV5-1 and TRBJ2-1; 7 nucleotides match TRBD1. Per germline, CDR1 SGHRS and CDR2 YFSETQ. The CDR3 is 12 residues long. Germline trimming cut 4 bases from V and 6 bases from J; bases unmatched to any gene: 1. CDR3 amino acids: CASSHRGNEQFF. In DNA, the CDR3 is TGCGCCAGCAGCCACAGGGGCAATGAGCAGTTCTTC.

The V call is TRBV19, the J call TRBJ2-3; 9 nucleotides line up with TRBD1. This CDR3 has 16 residues. The germline gives CDR1 LNHDA, CDR2 SQIVND (reference sequence). Losses at the gene ends were 5 bases for V and 2 bases for J; bases not matched to a gene: 8. CDR3 sequence (DNA): TGTGCCAGTAGTCTCCGGACAGGGGACTACACAGATACGCAGTATTTT. Protein: CASSLRTGDYTDTQYF.

V is TRBV3-1 (or the pseudogene TRBV3-2) and J is TRBJ1-1, with D tentatively TRBD1 (5 bases). This CDR3 contains 12 residues. The germline gives CDR1 LGHDT, CDR2 YNNKEL (reference sequence). Between the trimmed V and J ends, which lost 4 bases and 8 bases, there was a span of 11 bases. The CDR3 sequence: CASSLESGEAFF. The CDR3 coding sequence is TGTGCCAGCAGCCTAGAGTCAGGGGAAGCTTTCTTT.

This clone occurred once. V and J are TRBV30 and TRBJ1-1, with D tentatively TRBD1 (5 bases). Germline V gene data show CDR1 as GTSNPN and CDR2 as SVGIG (reference sequence). This CDR3 region has 12 residues. The V and J ends lost 8 bases and 0 bases respectively, with 10 bases between them. CDR3 in DNA: TGTGCCGGGGCAGATATGAACACTGAAGCTTTCTTT. Its translation is CAGADMNTEAFF.

This sequence joins TRBV7-6 and TRBJ2-1; perhaps TRBD1 as D (5 bases). This CDR3 spans 15 amino acids. Trimming pared 5 bases from V and 8 bases from J, leaving 19 bases between. The germline V gene encodes CDR1 SGHVS and CDR2 FNYEAQ. CDR3: CASSPKTPGNDEQFF. The CDR3 DNA reads as TGTGCCAGCAGCCCAAAGACCCCAGGGAACGATGAGCAGTTCTTC. The full variable domain, in which reference TRBV7-6 and TRBJ2-1 provide the parts outside the CDR3, is GAGVSQSPRYKVTKRGQDVALRCDPISGHVSLYWYRQALGQGPEFLTYFNYEAQQDKSGLPNDRFSAERPEGSISTLTIQRTEQRDSAMYRCASSPKTPGNDEQFFGPGTRLTVL.

The rearrangement uses TRBV6-4 and TRBJ2-1; 11 nucleotides line up with TRBD1. Germline V gene lookup returns CDR1 MRHNA and CDR2 SNTAGT. The CDR3 covers 11 residues. J was trimmed by 13 bases and V by 10 bases; bases with no gene match: 6. The CDR3 nucleotides are TGTGCCAACGGACAGGGGGCGGGACAGTTCTTC. This codes for CANGQGAGQFF.

This chain's CDR3 is CASAQGDLTNEKLFF. The CDR3 nucleotides read TGTGCCAGCGCACAGGGTGACTTGACTAATGAAAAACTGTTTTTT. This sequence joins TRBV28 and TRBJ1-4; TRBD1 is a possible D gene (6 bases). The germline gives CDR1 MDHEN, CDR2 SYDVKM. The CDR3 sequence is 15 residues long. V lost 8 bases and J lost 2, with 15 bases in between.

CDR3 nucleotides: TGTGCCAGCAGCCGTTCCGTGGGAGCAGGAAACACCATATATTTT. Its protein product is CASSRSVGAGNTIYF. The chain has TRBV5-6 and TRBJ1-3; D is unclear. The ends were cut back, 4 bases at V and 4 bases at J, with 15 bases in the middle. Germline CDR1 is SGHDT and CDR2 is YYEEEE. The CDR3 has 15 amino acids.

This clone was seen once. V and J are TRBV5-1 and TRBJ2-3; 7 bases are a match to TRBD1. V shed 3 bases, J shed 2 bases, and the junction held 6 bases outside the gene matches. Germline loops: CDR1 SGHRS, CDR2 YFSETQ. The CDR3 covers 15 residues. CDR3 residues: CASSWGQSNTDTQYF. CDR3 DNA: TGCGCCAGCAGCTGGGGACAGTCTAACACAGATACGCAGTATTTT.

This clone has only one observation. The V and J genes are TRBV18 and TRBJ1-5; tentative D call: TRBD1 (6 bases). The CDR3 consists of 15 residues. Trimming left V 6 bases short and J 7 bases short, with 19 bases between. Germline loops: CDR1 KGHSH, CDR2 LQKENI. CDR3 loop: CASSLGKAGVQPQHF. The DNA of the CDR3 is TGTGCCAGCTCTCTCGGTAAGGCAGGGGTACAGCCCCAGCATTTT.

This chain links TRBV10-3 with TRBJ2-7, with 9 bases matching TRBD1. V dropped 2 bases and J dropped 5; count of bases not matched to a gene: 10. Germline loops: CDR1 ENHRY, CDR2 SYGVKD. The CDR3 covers 16 residues. CDR3 protein: CAISEGLGQGKDEQYF. In DNA, the CDR3 is TGTGCCATCAGTGAGGGTCTAGGACAGGGGAAGGACGAGCAGTACTTC.

The J gene is TRBJ2-7, the V gene TRBV3-1 (or the pseudogene TRBV3-2); possibly TRBD2 for D (6 bases). The CDR3 has 16 amino acids. The germline V gene encodes CDR1 LGHDT and CDR2 YNNKEL (reference sequence). The ends were cut back, 0 bases at V and 5 bases at J, with 17 bases in the middle. This chain's CDR3 is CASSQDPTTSSHEQYF. As DNA, the CDR3 is TGTGCCAGCAGCCAAGACCCTACTACTAGCTCGCACGAGCAGTACTTC.

This clone was recorded once. V usage is TRBV7-2 and J usage is TRBJ1-1; D is uncertain. This CDR3 contains 12 residues. The germline V and J ends were trimmed by 5 bases and 6 bases, with 10 bases remaining between them. CDR1 is SGHTA, CDR2 FQGNSA, per germline. DNA for the CDR3: TGTGCCAGCAGCCAAGGGAGGTCTGAAGCTTTCTTT. It is translated as CASSQGRSEAFF.

This CDR3 reads CSASVGGGALEQYF. The CDR3 nucleotides are TGCAGTGCTAGTGTCGGTGGGGGCGCACTCGAGCAGTACTTC. J is TRBJ2-7 and V is TRBV20-1; perhaps TRBD1 as D (6 bases). CDR1 and CDR2 from the germline V gene are DFQATT and SNEGSKA (reference sequence). The V end lost 3 bases, the J end lost 6 bases, and 18 bases lay between the germline ends. The CDR3 runs 14 residues.

The chain has TRBV19 and TRBJ1-5; TRBD1 is a possible D gene (5 bases). The CDR3 has 14 amino acids. Trimming shortened V by 3 bases and J by 6 bases, and 12 bases separated the two germline ends. Per the germline V gene, CDR1 is LNHDA and CDR2 is SQIVND (reference sequence). The CDR3 loop is CASSIWQGFQPQHF. The CDR3 DNA follows: TGTGCCAGTAGTATTTGGCAGGGCTTTCAGCCCCAGCATTTT.

The chain has TRBV7-6 and TRBJ2-1; TRBD2 matches 7 bases. The length of the CDR3 is 12 residues. Germline V lookup: CDR1 SGHVS, CDR2 FNYEAQ. With V trimmed by 4 bases and J by 10 bases, 4 bases remained unmatched. The CDR3 bases are TGTGCCAGCAGCTCGACTAGCCGGGAGCAGTTCTTC. It translates to CASSSTSREQFF.

V usage is TRBV15 and J usage is TRBJ2-1, with D possibly matching TRBD2 (6 bases). CDR3 size: 18 residues. Germline CDR1 and CDR2: LNHNV and YYDKDF (reference sequence). The ends were cut back, 4 bases at V and 0 bases at J, with 19 bases in the middle. CDR3 sequence: CATSTKPLLASSYNEQFF. In DNA form, the CDR3 reads TGTGCCACCAGCACAAAGCCTCTCCTAGCGAGCTCCTACAATGAGCAGTTCTTC.

V usage is TRBV28 and J usage is TRBJ2-7, with 7 bases identical to TRBD1. The CDR3 runs 15 residues. Germline loops: CDR1 MDHEN, CDR2 SYDVKM. The V gene end was trimmed by 6 bases and the J gene end by 0 bases; junction bases not matched to a gene: 8. This CDR3 is CASSPHGDSSYEQYF. For the CDR3, the DNA is TGTGCCAGCAGCCCGCATGGGGACAGCTCCTACGAGCAGTACTTC.

This chain connects TRBV27 to TRBJ2-2, with no clear D. Germline V CDR1 and CDR2: MNHEY, SMNVEV (reference sequence). V dropped 5 bases and J dropped 0 bases, with 7 bases sitting between them. CDR3 length: 14 amino acids. The CDR3, as DNA: TGTGCCAGCAGTGTACAATCGAACACCGGGGAGCTGTTTTTT. It codes for CASSVQSNTGELFF.